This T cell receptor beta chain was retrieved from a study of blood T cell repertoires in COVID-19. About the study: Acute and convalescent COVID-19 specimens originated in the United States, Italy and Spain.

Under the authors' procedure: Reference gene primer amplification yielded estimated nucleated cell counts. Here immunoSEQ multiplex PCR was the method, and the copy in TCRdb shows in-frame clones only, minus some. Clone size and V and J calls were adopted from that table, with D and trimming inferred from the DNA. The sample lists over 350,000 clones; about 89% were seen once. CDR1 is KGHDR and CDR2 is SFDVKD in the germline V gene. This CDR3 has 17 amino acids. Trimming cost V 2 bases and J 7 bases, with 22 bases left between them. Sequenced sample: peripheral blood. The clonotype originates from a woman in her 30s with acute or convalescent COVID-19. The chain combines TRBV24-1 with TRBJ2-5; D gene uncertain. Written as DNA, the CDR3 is TGTGCCACCAGTGATTCTTCCCCTCTCGGTCCTGCCGGGACCCAGTACTTC. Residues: CATSDSSPLGPAGTQYF.